Listed here are 28 T cell receptor beta chains from one sample, sequenced in a study of long-term antiretroviral therapy in people with HIV. Runs used v3.0 of the immunoSEQ assay and were done at survey level. Profiled with immunoSEQ multiplex PCR; TCRdb holds only in-frame clones, not every one. The sample shows around 15,000 clones, about 86% of them seen only once. The material sequenced was unsorted PBMCs, taken 0.1 years after starting antiretroviral therapy. These receptors were taken from a man younger than 35 with HIV.

The rearrangement uses TRBV5-6 and TRBJ1-5, with D possibly matching TRBD1 (5 bases). CDR1 and CDR2 from the germline V gene are SGHDT and YYEEEE. Trimming took off 0 bases at V and 8 bases at J, with 15 bases between the two ends. There are 15 residues in the CDR3. The CDR3 DNA reads as TGTGCCAGCAGCTTGGGGGGCGGCGTGTTCAAGCCCCAGCATTTT. It is translated as CASSLGGGVFKPQHF.

J is TRBJ1-3 and V is TRBV7-2, with a tentative D call TRBD1 (5 bases). V lost 3 bases and J lost 4, with 13 bases in between. Per germline, CDR1 SGHTA and CDR2 FQGNSA. This CDR3 contains 15 residues. The CDR3 sequence: CASSFGSPGGNTIYF. In nucleotides, the CDR3 is TGTGCCAGCAGCTTCGGGAGCCCAGGGGGAAACACCATATATTTT.

CDR3 sequence: CASSVVTGDEQYF. The CDR3 nucleotides are TGTGCCAGCAGCGTAGTAACGGGAGACGAGCAGTACTTC. The genes are TRBV9 and TRBJ2-7; tentatively, D is TRBD2 (6 bases). The V gene lost 0 bases and the J gene lost 5 bases, with 9 bases spanning the gap. The CDR3 has 13 residues. Germline V gene sequence: CDR1 SGDLS, CDR2 YYNGEE.

The chain couples TRBV2 to TRBJ1-1; no firm D call. V was pared by 5 bases and J by 7 bases, with 8 bases between. Germline CDR1 SNHLY, CDR2 FYNNEI. The CDR3 covers 11 residues. DNA for the CDR3: TGTGCCAGCAGTTTGGACCTTGAAGCTTTCTTT. The encoded protein is CASSLDLEAFF.

V is TRBV5-1 and J is TRBJ1-2, with TRBD1 identical over 9 bases. The CDR3 is made up of 14 amino acids. V shed 4 bases and J 7 bases; nucleotides not matched to a gene: 8. Germline CDR1 reads SGHRS; CDR2 reads YFSETQ. CDR3: CASSPGTGSTGYTF. The CDR3 DNA reads TGCGCCAGCAGCCCTGGGACAGGGAGTACTGGCTACACCTTC. The variable domain in full, with the rest retrieved from reference TRBV5-1 and TRBJ1-2, is KAGVTQTPRYLIKTRGQQVTLSCSPISGHRSVSWYQQTPGQGLQFLFEYFSETQRNKGNFPGRFSGRQFSNSRSEMNVSTLELGDSALYLCASSPGTGSTGYTFGSGTRLTVV.

The chain uses TRBV7-8 and TRBJ2-7; TRBD2 agrees at 14 bases. The J segment lost 5 bases and the V segment lost 1 base, leaving 4 bases of the junction unmatched. Looked up from germline, CDR1 is SGHVS and CDR2 is FQNEAQ. This CDR3 has 16 amino acids. In DNA, the CDR3 is TGTGCCAGCAGCTTAGTCGGGACTAGCGGGAGCAACGAGCAGTACTTC. This translates into CASSLVGTSGSNEQYF.

The rearrangement joins TRBV11-1 to TRBJ2-7; 7 nucleotides agree with TRBD2. The CDR3 has 13 amino acids. V shed 5 bases, J shed 2 bases, and the junction held 3 bases outside the gene matches. The germline V gene has CDR1 SGHAT and CDR2 FQDESV (reference sequence). Here the CDR3 reads CASSGGGTYEQYF. CDR3 sequence (DNA): TGTGCCAGCAGCGGCGGGGGTACCTACGAGCAGTACTTC.

The chain has TRBV4-1 and TRBJ2-1; 8 bases fit TRBD2. V gave up 4 bases and J gave up 6 bases; unmatched junction bases: 11. Germline V gene data show CDR1 as MGHRA and CDR2 as YSYEKL. CDR3 size: 16 residues. The CDR3, as DNA: TGCGCCAGCAGCCGACAGCCCGGGGGGGCCAGCAATGAGCAGTTCTTC. Translating it yields CASSRQPGGASNEQFF.

This chain joins TRBV7-9 and TRBJ2-1, with 10 bases fitting TRBD2. V was clipped by 4 bases and J by 4 bases; unmatched bases: 10. This CDR3 spans 17 amino acids. Germline V CDR1 and CDR2: SEHNR, FQNEAQ (reference sequence). Here the CDR3 reads CASSSTLAGAGYNEQFF. As DNA, the CDR3 is TGTGCCAGCAGCTCCACTCTAGCGGGAGCGGGGTACAATGAGCAGTTCTTC.

The chain links TRBV2 to TRBJ2-7, with D maybe TRBD2 (6 bases). The CDR3 has 17 amino acids. Trimming stripped 7 bases from V and 0 bases from J, with 22 bases between. Germline-derived CDR1 and CDR2 are SNHLY and FYNNEI. The CDR3 is CASNAALRDSYSYEQYF. The CDR3 nucleotides read TGTGCCAGCAATGCCGCACTCCGGGACTCCTACTCCTACGAGCAGTACTTC.

J is TRBJ1-2 and V is TRBV10-1, with D maybe TRBD1 (6 bases). CDR3 length: 12 amino acids. V was pared by 11 bases and J by 9 bases, with 19 bases between. The germline V gene has CDR1 WNHNN and CDR2 SYGVQD (reference sequence). The CDR3 DNA reads as TGCGCCGGTCAACAGGGTAGAGGATGCTACACCTTC. Translation: CAGQQGRGCYTF.

The chain combines TRBV29-1 with TRBJ1-1; TRBD1 is a possible D gene (5 bases). The CDR3 has 13 residues. From germline, CDR1 is SQVTM and CDR2 ANQGSEA. Trimming removed 4 bases at V and 2 bases at J, with 11 bases between. CDR3: CSVAQGPNTEAFF. CDR3 coding DNA: TGCAGCGTTGCGCAGGGACCTAACACTGAAGCTTTCTTT.

This chain links TRBV7-8 with TRBJ2-3; 7 nucleotides line up with TRBD1. The CDR3 length is 15 residues. J lost 0 bases, V lost 8 bases, and 8 bases had no gene match. Per germline, CDR1 SGHVS and CDR2 FQNEAQ. CDR3 DNA: TGTGCCAGCCGGGACAGCAGGTCTAGCACAGATACGCAGTATTTT. It specifies CASRDSRSSTDTQYF. Combining the CDR3 with reference TRBV7-8 and TRBJ2-3 gives the whole variable domain GAGVSQSPRYKVAKRGQDVALRCDPISGHVSLFWYQQALGQGPEFLTYFQNEAQLDKSGLPSDRFFAERPEGSVSTLKIQRTQQEDSAVYLCASRDSRSSTDTQYFGPGTRLTVL.

The J gene is TRBJ1-3, the V gene TRBV7-9; no clear D. The ends were cut back, 5 bases at V and 0 bases at J, with 17 bases in the middle. CDR3 size: 17 residues. In germline, CDR1 is SEHNR, CDR2 FQNEAQ (reference sequence). Here the CDR3 reads CASSPSGGTRSGNTIYF. The CDR3 region has the DNA TGTGCCAGCAGCCCATCCGGAGGTACGCGCTCTGGAAACACCATATATTTT.

The chain recombines TRBV9 with TRBJ2-3; D ambiguous. The CDR3 consists of 16 residues. V dropped 2 bases and J dropped 2 bases, with 15 bases sitting between them. Germline assignment: CDR1 SGDLS and CDR2 YYNGEE. The CDR3 bases are TGTGCCAGCAGCGTGGTCGCGGACCCTCCCACAGATACGCAGTATTTT. It yields the protein CASSVVADPPTDTQYF.

The rearrangement links TRBV4-3 to TRBJ1-3; D is ambiguous. CDR1 and CDR2 from the germline V gene are LGHNA and YSLEER. With 0 bases removed from V and 4 bases from J, the gap between germline ends came to 7 bases. CDR3 size: 14 residues. The CDR3 protein is CASSQDLGGNTIYF. DNA for the CDR3: TGCGCCAGCAGCCAAGATCTAGGGGGAAACACCATATATTTT.

The V call is TRBV6-1, the J call TRBJ1-1; unclear D gene. CDR1 and CDR2 from the germline V gene are MNHNS and SASEGT. This CDR3 contains 11 residues. CDR3 sequence: CSVGPGTEAFF. CDR3 in DNA: TGTTCAGTGGGCCCGGGGACTGAAGCTTTCTTT.

The rearrangement links TRBV4-3 to TRBJ1-4; TRBD1 is a possible D gene (6 bases). Per germline, CDR1 LGHNA and CDR2 YSLEER. The CDR3 length is 14 residues. The V end lost 2 bases, the J end lost 8 bases, and 12 bases lay between the germline ends. CDR3 region: CASSQYRQAEKLFF. For the CDR3, the DNA is TGCGCCAGCAGCCAATACCGACAGGCGGAAAAACTGTTTTTT.

The J gene is TRBJ2-5, the V gene TRBV11-3, with 7 bases matching TRBD1. V lost 5 bases and J lost 2; bases outside the gene matches: 17. This CDR3 is built from 18 residues. Germline CDR1 SGHNT, CDR2 YENEEA. The CDR3 coding sequence is TGTGCCAGCAGCGCAGGGGTGTCCGGGACAGCCGTTCAAGAGACCCAGTACTTC. Translating gives CASSAGVSGTAVQETQYF.

The chain links TRBV4-1 to TRBJ2-2; D ambiguous. This CDR3 is 14 amino acids long. The germline V gene encodes CDR1 MGHRA and CDR2 YSYEKL. V lost 4 bases and J 4 bases, leaving 10 bases between the germline ends. This CDR3 is CASSRAESTGELFF. As DNA, the CDR3 is TGCGCCAGCAGCCGGGCGGAGAGCACCGGGGAGCTGTTTTTT.

The V gene is TRBV6-1, the J gene TRBJ2-7, with unresolved D. Looked up from germline, CDR1 is MNHNS and CDR2 is SASEGT. The length of the CDR3 is 11 residues. Trimming shortened V by 5 bases and J by 7 bases, and 9 bases separated the two germline ends. The CDR3 reads CASSTPEEQYF. CDR3 coding DNA: TGTGCCAGCAGTACCCCAGAAGAGCAGTACTTC.

CDR3 loop: CASSEPPSPEQYF. The CDR3 nucleotides are TGCGCCAGCAGCGAACCGCCTAGCCCCGAGCAGTACTTC. The rearrangement uses TRBV5-1 and TRBJ2-7; D possibly corresponds to TRBD2 (5 bases). The CDR3 runs to 13 residues. Between the trimmed V and J ends, which lost 4 bases and 6 bases, there was a span of 14 bases. CDR1 SGHRS and CDR2 YFSETQ come from the germline V gene.

This chain connects TRBV6-5 to TRBJ1-3; 7 bases are shared with TRBD1. The CDR3 spans 14 residues. Germline V gene data show CDR1 as MNHEY and CDR2 as SVGAGI. V lost 6 bases, J lost 4 bases, and 6 bases stayed unmatched. The CDR3 here is CASSWDSLGNTIYF. CDR3 DNA sequence: TGTGCCAGCAGCTGGGACAGCTTAGGAAACACCATATATTTT.

The genes are TRBV15 and TRBJ2-1; 11 positions agree with TRBD2. V lost 3 bases to trimming and J lost 8 bases; unmatched junction nucleotides: 6. The CDR3 runs to 15 residues. The germline V gene encodes CDR1 LNHNV and CDR2 YYDKDF (reference sequence). The CDR3 DNA reads TGTGCCACCAGCAGCACTAGCGGGAGTACCGATGAGCAGTTCTTC. Residues: CATSSTSGSTDEQFF.

This clone was observed a handful of times. The gene calls are TRBV19 and TRBJ1-2; D is possibly TRBD1 (6 bases). Germline V gene lookup returns CDR1 LNHDA and CDR2 SQIVND (reference sequence). Between the trimmed V and J ends, which lost 3 bases and 6 bases, there was a span of 8 bases. The CDR3 is made up of 12 amino acids. CDR3 DNA sequence: TGTGCCAGTAGTATCGGACAGAATGGCTACACCTTC. As protein: CASSIGQNGYTF.

The chain recombines TRBV7-8 with TRBJ1-1; possibly TRBD1 for D (6 bases). The V and J ends lost 1 base and 5 bases respectively, with 14 bases between them. Per germline, CDR1 SGHVS and CDR2 FQNEAQ. The CDR3 contains 15 residues. CDR3 coding DNA: TGTGCCAGCAGCTTAGAGGTCAGGGGTGATACTGAAGCTTTCTTT. The encoded protein is CASSLEVRGDTEAFF.

The chain has TRBV6-5 and TRBJ2-7; 7 bases agree with TRBD2. Germline V gives CDR1 MNHEY, CDR2 SVGAGI. V trimming: 4 bases; J trimming: 0 bases; junction bases outside the gene matches: 3. There are 14 residues in the CDR3. CDR3 sequence (DNA): TGTGCCAGCAGTTCTTTAGCGGGCTCCTACGAGCAGTACTTC. Translation: CASSSLAGSYEQYF.

DNA for the CDR3: TGTGCCAGCAGTTTTGGGAGGGAGCAGTACTTC. Translating gives CASSFGREQYF. This sequence joins TRBV27 and TRBJ2-7, with D tentatively TRBD2 (6 bases). Looked up from germline, CDR1 is MNHEY and CDR2 is SMNVEV (reference sequence). This CDR3 comprises 11 residues. Trimming stripped 3 bases from V and 7 bases from J, with 7 bases between.